The 22 T cell receptor beta chains below were found in one sample sequenced in a study of identical twins. MiXCR, applied by TCRdb to the 5' RACE reads, yields one record per CDR3 protein. Of about 720,000 distinct CDR3 sequences listed, over 8.5% are singletons. The data were also submitted as part of a second study, on yellow fever vaccine responses in identical twins.

Sequenced sample: PBMCs. These receptor sequences come from a young woman in good health.

The gene calls are TRBV20-1 and TRBJ2-7; TRBD2 agrees at 12 bases. The CDR3 consists of 14 residues. V shed 4 bases and J 4 bases; nucleotides not matched to a gene: 5. The germline CDR1 and CDR2 sequences are DFQATT and SNEGSKA (reference sequence). CDR3 in amino acids: CSATRTSGIYEQYF. The CDR3 DNA is TGCAGTGCTACCCGGACTAGCGGGATTTACGAGCAGTACTTC.

In this sample, this clonotype turned up a few times. The chain uses TRBV5-1 and TRBJ2-1, with D uncertain. The V gene's germline CDR1 is SGHRS and CDR2 YFSETQ. V lost 2 bases, J lost 3 bases, and 12 bases lay in between. This CDR3 has 15 residues. The CDR3 protein is CASSLLGDGYNEQFF. CDR3 nucleotide sequence: TGCGCCAGCAGCTTATTGGGTGACGGCTACAATGAGCAGTTCTTC. Complete variable domain (other parts from reference TRBV5-1 and TRBJ2-1): KAGVTQTPRYLIKTRGQQVTLSCSPISGHRSVSWYQQTPGQGLQFLFEYFSETQRNKGNFPGRFSGRQFSNSRSEMNVSTLELGDSALYLCASSLLGDGYNEQFFGPGTRLTVL.

The chain uses TRBV7-9 and TRBJ1-2; D perhaps matches TRBD1 (6 bases). Per the germline V gene, CDR1 is SEHNR and CDR2 is FQNEAQ (reference sequence). The V and J ends lost 0 bases and 6 bases respectively, with 14 bases between them. The CDR3 contains 15 residues. The CDR3 region is CASSLAAGGGDGYTF. DNA of the CDR3: TGTGCCAGCAGCTTAGCCGCTGGGGGCGGCGATGGCTACACCTTC.

This clonotype came up a few times. The chain couples TRBV7-3 to TRBJ2-3; 9 bases fit TRBD1. CDR1 is SGHTA and CDR2 is FQGTGA in the germline V gene. This CDR3 spans 22 amino acids. J was trimmed by 2 bases and V by 2 bases; bases with no gene match: 23. The CDR3 is CASSLPLWGQGAEGLDTDTQYF. The CDR3 region has the DNA TGTGCCAGCAGCTTACCCTTGTGGGGACAGGGAGCGGAGGGCTTGGACACAGATACGCAGTATTTT.

This chain uses TRBV5-8 with TRBJ2-1; D uncertain. The CDR3 covers 12 residues. Germline V gene sequence: CDR1 SGHTS, CDR2 YDEGEE. V was trimmed by 4 bases and J by 8 bases, leaving 10 bases between them. The CDR3 region has the DNA TGTGCCAGCAGCCCATGGCGTCATGAGCAGTTCTTC. It specifies CASSPWRHEQFF.

This clonotype was counted between two and nine times. The J gene is TRBJ2-1, the V gene TRBV5-1; D is perhaps TRBD1 (5 bases). V shed 0 bases and J shed 7 bases, with 14 bases lying between them. In germline, CDR1 is SGHRS, CDR2 YFSETQ. This CDR3 is 15 amino acids long. CDR3 in DNA: TGCGCCAGCAGCTTGGAGCCGCCCCCAGGGAATGAGCAGTTCTTC. It yields the protein CASSLEPPPGNEQFF. The variable domain in full, with the rest retrieved from reference TRBV5-1 and TRBJ2-1, is KAGVTQTPRYLIKTRGQQVTLSCSPISGHRSVSWYQQTPGQGLQFLFEYFSETQRNKGNFPGRFSGRQFSNSRSEMNVSTLELGDSALYLCASSLEPPPGNEQFFGPGTRLTVL.

There are a few counts of this clonotype. The V and J genes are TRBV29-1 and TRBJ1-2; the D gene is possibly TRBD1 (6 bases). Between the trimmed V and J ends, which lost 6 bases and 8 bases, there was a span of 19 bases. CDR3 length: 13 amino acids. In germline, CDR1 is SQVTM, CDR2 ANQGSEA. The chain's CDR3 is CSVPIQGTAGYTF. CDR3 DNA: TGCAGCGTACCAATACAGGGTACTGCGGGCTACACCTTC.

This chain joins TRBV10-3 and TRBJ2-7; D perhaps matches TRBD1 (5 bases). The CDR3 sequence is 13 residues long. Germline V lookup: CDR1 ENHRY, CDR2 SYGVKD. Trimming took off 3 bases at V and 5 bases at J, with 11 bases between the two ends. In DNA form, the CDR3 reads TGTGCCATCAGTGAAAGGACAATCGACGAGCAGTACTTC. This codes for CAISERTIDEQYF.

This clonotype was seen a handful of times. This rearrangement joins TRBV5-1 to TRBJ2-3; 8 bases fit TRBD1. Germline values: CDR1 SGHRS, CDR2 YFSETQ. The length of the CDR3 is 15 residues. J was trimmed by 2 bases and V by 0 bases; bases with no gene match: 2. CDR3 amino acids: CASSLGQGLTDTQYF. DNA for the CDR3: TGCGCCAGCAGCTTGGGACAGGGGCTCACAGATACGCAGTATTTT. Full variable domain (remainder filled in from reference TRBV5-1 and TRBJ2-3): KAGVTQTPRYLIKTRGQQVTLSCSPISGHRSVSWYQQTPGQGLQFLFEYFSETQRNKGNFPGRFSGRQFSNSRSEMNVSTLELGDSALYLCASSLGQGLTDTQYFGPGTRLTVL.

The sample holds many counts of this clonotype. The J gene is TRBJ2-2, the V gene TRBV15; 11 nucleotides line up with TRBD2. CDR1 is LNHNV, CDR2 YYDKDF, per germline (reference sequence). V lost 0 bases to trimming and J lost 0 bases; unmatched junction nucleotides: 3. CDR3 length: 18 residues. CDR3 protein: CATSREGGLAANTGELFF. In DNA, the CDR3 is TGTGCCACCAGCAGAGAGGGGGGACTAGCGGCGAACACCGGGGAGCTGTTTTTT. The variable domain in full, completed from reference TRBV15 and TRBJ2-2, reads DAMVIQNPRYQVTQFGKPVTLSCSQTLNHNVMYWYQQKSSQAPKLLFHYYDKDFNNEADTPDNFQSRRPNTSFCFLDIRSPGLGDTAMYLCATSREGGLAANTGELFFGEGSRLTVL.

This clonotype was counted between two and nine times. The J gene is TRBJ1-2, the V gene TRBV3-1; TRBD1 matches 8 bases. The J segment lost 8 bases and the V segment lost 4 bases, leaving 9 bases of the junction unmatched. The CDR3 loop spans 14 amino acids. CDR1 LGHDT and CDR2 YNNKEL come from the germline V gene (reference sequence). CDR3 bases: TGTGCCAGCAGCCGCCAACAGGGGGACACAGGCTACACCTTC. Amino acids: CASSRQQGDTGYTF.

The chain is built from TRBV29-1 and TRBJ2-2, with D possibly matching TRBD2 (6 bases). V was pared by 6 bases and J by 8 bases, with 13 bases between. This CDR3 is built from 12 residues. The germline V gene encodes CDR1 SQVTM and CDR2 ANQGSEA. CDR3 DNA sequence: TGCAGCGTCCCTTTGGAGGGGGGGGAGCTGTTTTTT. Protein: CSVPLEGGELFF.

This clonotype was found a few times. The CDR3 protein is CASSRRGEGRYNEQFF. As DNA, the CDR3 is TGTGCCAGCAGTCGGAGGGGGGAGGGCCGCTACAATGAGCAGTTCTTC. This chain connects TRBV6-2 or TRBV6-3 to TRBJ2-1, with a tentative D call TRBD2 (7 bases). Trimming took 5 bases from V and 3 from J, leaving 17 bases between them. Germline CDR1 and CDR2: MNHEY and SVGEGT. The CDR3 is made up of 16 amino acids.

The sample holds a few counts of this clonotype. The chain carries TRBV7-2 and TRBJ1-2; TRBD1 aligns across 7 bases. The germline gives CDR1 SGHTA, CDR2 FQGNSA. V lost 6 bases, J lost 8 bases, and 9 bases stayed unmatched. The CDR3 contains 13 residues. This chain's CDR3 is CASSQGGARGYTF. The CDR3 coding sequence is TGTGCCAGCAGTCAGGGGGGGGCGCGGGGCTACACCTTC.

The genes are TRBV5-1 and TRBJ2-5; no definite D call. Per the germline V gene, CDR1 is SGHRS and CDR2 is YFSETQ. With 4 bases removed from V and 4 bases from J, the gap between germline ends came to 11 bases. This CDR3 has 13 amino acids. The CDR3 is CASSDQLRETQYF. Here the CDR3 DNA reads TGCGCCAGCAGCGACCAGCTAAGAGAGACCCAGTACTTC.

The chain employs TRBV29-1 and TRBJ1-3; D is perhaps TRBD1 (6 bases). With 4 bases removed from V and 1 base from J, the gap between germline ends came to 11 bases. Germline CDR1 and CDR2: SQVTM and ANQGSEA. The CDR3 length is 14 residues. CDR3 amino acids: CSVGGGISGNTIYF. The CDR3 bases are TGCAGCGTTGGAGGGGGGATATCTGGAAACACCATATATTTT.

This clonotype was seen more than once but under ten times. The genes are TRBV20-1 and TRBJ2-2; 9 bases line up with TRBD1. Germline V gene sequence: CDR1 DFQATT, CDR2 SNEGSKA (reference sequence). The CDR3 spans 16 residues. V lost 1 base to trimming and J lost 1 base; unmatched junction nucleotides: 4. This chain's CDR3 is CSARVGTGKNTGELFF. The CDR3 DNA reads as TGCAGTGCTAGAGTCGGGACAGGGAAGAACACCGGGGAGCTGTTTTTT.

The chain combines TRBV29-1 with TRBJ2-1; maybe TRBD2 (6 bases). V was clipped by 1 base and J by 6 bases, with 13 bases between them. CDR1 and CDR2 (germline): SQVTM, ANQGSEA. The CDR3 covers 14 residues. Written as DNA, the CDR3 is TGCAGCGTTGAAGGCCCGGGGGATGGCAATGAGCAGTTCTTC. Amino acids: CSVEGPGDGNEQFF.

The CDR3 sequence is CSVAGTSGRYEQYF. The CDR3 coding sequence is TGCAGCGTTGCCGGGACTAGCGGGAGGTACGAGCAGTACTTC. The chain couples TRBV29-1 to TRBJ2-7; TRBD2 aligns across 15 bases. This CDR3 contains 14 residues. The germline CDR1 and CDR2 sequences are SQVTM and ANQGSEA. Trimming took 4 bases from V and 4 from J; bases not matched to a gene: 2.

This clonotype was seen a few times. The chain combines TRBV3-1 with TRBJ2-2; D is unclear. Trimming took off 3 bases at V and 8 bases at J, with 4 bases between the two ends. This CDR3 has 11 residues. CDR1 and CDR2 (germline): LGHDT, YNNKEL (reference sequence). The CDR3 is CASSHLGELFF. The CDR3 coding sequence is TGTGCCAGCAGCCACCTGGGGGAGCTGTTTTTT.

The CDR3 is CASSQSGRNYEQYF. DNA for the CDR3: TGTGCCAGCAGCCAAAGCGGGAGAAACTACGAGCAGTACTTC. V is TRBV3-1 and J is TRBJ2-7; 8 bases fit TRBD2. The J segment lost 3 bases and the V segment lost 2 bases, leaving 3 bases of the junction unmatched. The CDR3 is made up of 14 amino acids. Germline V CDR1 and CDR2: LGHDT, YNNKEL (reference sequence).

This clonotype was detected only a few times. The V call is TRBV28, the J call TRBJ2-6, with D hard to call. The V gene's germline CDR1 is MDHEN and CDR2 SYDVKM. The CDR3 contains 14 residues. V shed 5 bases and J shed 2 bases, with 7 bases lying between them. The CDR3 DNA reads TGTGCCAGCAGTGCCCTGGCTGGGGCCAACGTCCTGACTTTC. Its translation is CASSALAGANVLTF.